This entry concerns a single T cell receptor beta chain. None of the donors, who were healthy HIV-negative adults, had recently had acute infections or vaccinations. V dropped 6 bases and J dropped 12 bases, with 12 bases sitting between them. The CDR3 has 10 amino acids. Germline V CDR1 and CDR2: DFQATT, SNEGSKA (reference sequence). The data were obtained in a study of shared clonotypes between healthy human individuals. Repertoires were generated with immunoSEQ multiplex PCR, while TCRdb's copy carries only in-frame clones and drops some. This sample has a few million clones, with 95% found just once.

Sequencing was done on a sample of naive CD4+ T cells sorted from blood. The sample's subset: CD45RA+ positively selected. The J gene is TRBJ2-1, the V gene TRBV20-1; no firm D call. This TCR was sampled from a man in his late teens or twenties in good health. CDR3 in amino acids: CSANILGQFF. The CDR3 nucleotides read TGCAGTGCCAACATCCTCGGGCAGTTCTTC.